Listed here are 18 T cell receptor beta chains from one sample, sequenced in a study of cytomegalovirus exposure and HLA in healthy donors. In the PCR, 60 Vbeta and 13 Jbeta primers were used. The repertoire was sequenced with immunoSEQ multiplex PCR; TCRdb's copy has only in-frame clones and lacks some. Here the sample spans approximately 97,000 clones, approximately 80% being singletons. The sample comprised PBMCs. The receptors were gathered from a male donor in good health and CMV-seropositive.

This clone is a singleton in its sample. The gene calls are TRBV6-5 and TRBJ2-7; TRBD1 matches at 11 bases. The CDR3 is 13 amino acids. J lost 5 bases, V lost 5 bases, and 2 bases had no gene match. Germline CDR1 and CDR2: MNHEY and SVGAGI. In nucleotides, the CDR3 is TGTGCCAGCAGTGGGGACAGGGGGGACGAGCAGTACTTC. Protein sequence: CASSGDRGDEQYF.

This clone has only one observation. This chain joins TRBV29-1 and TRBJ2-7; 8 nucleotides match TRBD1. The CDR3 consists of 14 residues. The V and J ends lost 6 bases and 1 base, in that order; junction bases with no gene match: 8. Germline V gene data show CDR1 as SQVTM and CDR2 as ANQGSEA. The CDR3 DNA reads as TGCAGCGTGTCCGGGACAGGAAGGTCCTACGAGCAGTACTTC. Protein sequence: CSVSGTGRSYEQYF.

This clone was counted only a few times. V and J are TRBV29-1 and TRBJ1-2; D call uncertain. CDR1 and CDR2 from the germline V gene are SQVTM and ANQGSEA. Trimming left V 6 bases short and J 2 bases short, with 10 bases between. This CDR3 contains 12 residues. The CDR3 is CSVLTTNYGYTF. Here the CDR3 DNA reads TGCAGCGTCCTTACTACCAACTATGGCTACACCTTC.

The chain combines TRBV7-2 with TRBJ1-4, with 7 bases lining up with TRBD1. V dropped 3 bases and J dropped 5; count of bases not matched to a gene: 6. The germline gives CDR1 SGHTA, CDR2 FQGNSA. This CDR3 region has 15 residues. CDR3 nucleotides: TGTGCCAGCAGCTTTGACAGGGCGTCAAATGAAAAACTGTTTTTT. Protein: CASSFDRASNEKLFF.

The chain is built from TRBV6-5 and TRBJ1-1; TRBD1 is a possible D gene (5 bases). The CDR3 is made up of 14 amino acids. Germline CDR1 and CDR2: MNHEY and SVGAGI. Trimming pared 6 bases from V and 1 base from J, leaving 12 bases between. The CDR3 loop is CASRATVANTEAFF. CDR3 DNA sequence: TGTGCCAGCAGGGCGACAGTCGCGAACACTGAAGCTTTCTTT.

The table lists this clone with a count of one. At one end, the junction sequence differs from germline, possibly due to a read error. This chain uses TRBV5-1 with TRBJ2-3; 8 bases fit TRBD1. The CDR3 runs to 19 residues. CDR1 and CDR2 from the germline V gene are SGHRS and YFSETQ. CDR3 DNA sequence: TGCGCCAGCAACTTGGGGCGTTTGGGGACAGGACATAGCACAGATACGCAGTATTTT. As protein: CASNLGRLGTGHSTDTQYF.

This chain connects TRBV11-1 to TRBJ1-2; D is unresolved. Germline loops: CDR1 SGHAT, CDR2 FQDESV (reference sequence). The CDR3 has 14 amino acids. Trimming took off 1 base at V and 4 bases at J, with 10 bases between the two ends. In DNA form, the CDR3 reads TGTGCCAGCAGCTTAGAATCAACATCCTATGGCTACACCTTC. It is translated as CASSLESTSYGYTF.

The gene calls are TRBV6-5 and TRBJ2-5; D might be TRBD2 (7 bases). This CDR3 spans 13 amino acids. V was trimmed by 8 bases and J by 5 bases, leaving 15 bases between them. Germline CDR1 reads MNHEY; CDR2 reads SVGAGI. This chain's CDR3 is CASGWGGRETQYF. In nucleotides, the CDR3 is TGTGCCAGCGGTTGGGGGGGCAGGGAGACCCAGTACTTC.

This clone was seen only a few times. The genes are TRBV5-4 and TRBJ1-1; tentatively, D is TRBD1 (5 bases). In germline, CDR1 is SGHNT, CDR2 YYREEE (reference sequence). Trimming pared 5 bases from V and 0 bases from J, leaving 14 bases between. The CDR3 length is 15 residues. The CDR3 spells CASRTGGAMNTEAFF. CDR3 coding DNA: TGTGCCAGCAGGACGGGGGGAGCCATGAACACTGAAGCTTTCTTT.

The chain carries TRBV7-2 and TRBJ2-3; 9 bases map to TRBD2. Trimming took 3 bases from V and 5 from J; bases not matched to a gene: 9. There are 16 residues in the CDR3. CDR1 and CDR2 from the germline V gene are SGHTA and FQGNSA. This chain's CDR3 is CASSFLGGGAGDTQYF. The DNA of the CDR3 is TGTGCCAGCAGCTTTTTAGGCGGGGGGGCTGGAGATACGCAGTATTTT.

This rearrangement joins TRBV29-1 to TRBJ2-3; 7 bases are shared with TRBD1. Losses at the gene ends were 6 bases for V and 3 bases for J; bases not matched to a gene: 9. Germline V gene sequence: CDR1 SQVTM, CDR2 ANQGSEA. The CDR3 is 14 amino acids. The CDR3 sequence is CSVGGRGGTDTQYF. DNA for the CDR3: TGCAGCGTAGGGGGCAGGGGTGGAACAGATACGCAGTATTTT.

This sequence joins TRBV5-6 and TRBJ2-7; D not certain. The CDR3 consists of 13 residues. Germline values: CDR1 SGHDT, CDR2 YYEEEE. Trimming removed 2 bases from V and 0 bases from J, with 6 bases in between. The CDR3 DNA reads as TGTGCCAGCAGCTTAACCGGCTCCTACGAGCAGTACTTC. Translation gives CASSLTGSYEQYF.

The rearrangement uses TRBV7-8 and TRBJ2-2, with 7 bases matching TRBD1. Germline V CDR1 and CDR2: SGHVS, FQNEAQ. The length of the CDR3 is 16 residues. The V and J ends lost 5 bases and 3 bases, in that order; junction bases with no gene match: 9. Written as DNA, the CDR3 is TGTGCCAGCAGCGCCCGACAGGGTGGAGACACCGGGGAGCTGTTTTTT. Encoded protein: CASSARQGGDTGELFF.

The chain is built from TRBV5-1 and TRBJ2-7; 7 nucleotides align to TRBD1. V was clipped by 4 bases and J by 9 bases; unmatched bases: 19. The V gene's germline CDR1 is SGHRS and CDR2 YFSETQ. This CDR3 is built from 16 residues. The CDR3, as DNA: TGCGCCAGCAGCCCGAGGGTGGACAGGACCTTACAGGGGCAGTACTTC. Its protein is CASSPRVDRTLQGQYF.

The chain joins TRBV29-1 to TRBJ1-1, with D maybe TRBD1 (5 bases). Germline loops: CDR1 SQVTM, CDR2 ANQGSEA. The CDR3 length is 13 residues. Trimming removed 6 bases at V and 1 base at J, with 12 bases between. CDR3 nucleotides: TGCAGCGTCCTACTCGGGGGGAACACTGAAGCTTTCTTT. Its translation: CSVLLGGNTEAFF.

The chain carries TRBV4-1 and TRBJ1-3; TRBD1 matches 8 bases. The CDR3 extends over 16 amino acids. Germline loops: CDR1 MGHRA, CDR2 YSYEKL. J gave up 2 bases and V 4 bases, and 7 bases lay outside the gene matches. The CDR3: CASSLSRGLPGNTIYF. CDR3 DNA sequence: TGCGCCAGCAGCCTGTCCAGGGGGCTTCCTGGAAACACCATATATTTT.

The chain is built from TRBV19 and TRBJ1-1; 7 nucleotides align to TRBD1. V shed 5 bases, J shed 6 bases, and the junction held 3 bases outside the gene matches. Germline lookup yields CDR1 LNHDA and CDR2 SQIVND (reference sequence). The CDR3 loop spans 12 amino acids. The CDR3 region is CASSVDRAEAFF. CDR3 DNA: TGTGCCAGTAGTGTCGACAGGGCTGAAGCTTTCTTT.

The CDR3: CATRPGQGSTDTQYF. The DNA of the CDR3 is TGTGCCACCCGACCGGGACAGGGGAGCACAGATACGCAGTATTTT. J is TRBJ2-3 and V is TRBV10-3; 10 positions match TRBD1. The CDR3 sequence is 15 residues long. Looked up from germline, CDR1 is ENHRY and CDR2 is SYGVKD. V lost 10 bases and J lost 0; bases outside the gene matches: 7.